The rows below give T cell receptor beta chains drawn from one sample of a study of T cell responses to AZD1222 COVID-19 vaccine. Profiling relied on immunoSEQ multiplex PCR, and the TCRdb table lists in-frame clones only, not all of them. Among some 64,000 clones, around nine tenths were seen once, and the ten largest hold approximately 6.3%. Sequencing used peripheral blood, obtained 28 days after the second dose of the MenACWY control vaccine. The receptors originated from an adult who received the MenACWY meningococcal vaccine as a control. Both conserved end residues are part of each CDR3. D genes are given only for firm matches. A row's size may be missing; if present it is once, few, many or a size class.

d_call	v_call	j_call	clone_size	cdr3_nt	cdr3_aa
TRBD1	TRBV7-8	TRBJ1-2	NA	TGTGCCAGCAGCCCAAAGACAGGGCCGGCTGGCTACACCTTC	CASSPKTGPAGYTF
TRBD1	TRBV28	TRBJ1-2	NA	TGTGCCAGCAGCCGGGGACAGGGGGTACATGGCTACACCTTC	CASSRGQGVHGYTF
NA	TRBV3-1/TRBV3-2	TRBJ2-7	NA	TGTGCCAGCAGCCATTCGGCGGCGGACTCGTACGAGCAGTACTTC	CASSHSAADSYEQYF
NA	TRBV3-1/TRBV3-2	TRBJ2-7	NA	TGTGCCAGCAAGGAGGGGTCCGGGGACGAGCAGTACTTC	CASKEGSGDEQYF
NA	TRBV7-2	TRBJ1-1	NA	TGTGCCAGCAGCTTAGAGGTCAAACGGGAAGCTTTCTTT	CASSLEVKREAFF
TRBD2	TRBV27	TRBJ2-1	once	TGTGCCAGCAGTCCCGGGAGGGGCTTCAATGAGCAGTTCTTC	CASSPGRGFNEQFF
TRBD2	TRBV28	TRBJ2-7	once	TGTGCCAGTGCTAGCGGGAGCGTACCCTACGAGCAGTACTTC	CASASGSVPYEQYF
NA	TRBV9	TRBJ2-1	NA	TGTGCCAGCAGCGACGTGGGGGCCGCCTACAATGAGCAGTTCTTC	CASSDVGAAYNEQFF
NA	TRBV6-1	TRBJ1-2	NA	TGTGCCAGCAGTGAAGGGGCCGGGGCTCATGGCTACACCTTC	CASSEGAGAHGYTF
TRBD2	TRBV6-2/TRBV6-3	TRBJ2-1	NA	TGTGCCAGCAGTTACTGGAGGCTAGCGGGAGTTTCCTACAATGAGCAGTTCTTC	CASSYWRLAGVSYNEQFF
TRBD1	TRBV28	TRBJ2-1	NA	TGTGCCAGCAGTATCTACGACAGGGGGCTGGGTGCGCAGTTCTTC	CASSIYDRGLGAQFF
NA	TRBV2	TRBJ1-1	NA	TGTGCCAGCAGTGTCTCCTCTAAAGAAGGCGGGGGGACTGAAGCTTTCTTT	CASSVSSKEGGGTEAFF
NA	TRBV3-1/TRBV3-2	TRBJ1-2	few	TGTGCCAGCAGCCAAGGAACTGCAGATTCCTATGGCTACACCTTC	CASSQGTADSYGYTF
TRBD2	TRBV4-1	TRBJ2-1	NA	TGCGCCAGCAGTCAACACCTAGCGGGAGCGAATGAGCAGTTCTTC	CASSQHLAGANEQFF
TRBD1	TRBV5-1	TRBJ2-4	NA	TGCGCCAGCAGCTGGGGACAGGAAAACATTCAGTACTTC	CASSWGQENIQYF
NA	TRBV29-1	TRBJ2-7	NA	TGCAGCGTTGTGGGCCTCCACGAGCAGTACTTC	CSVVGLHEQYF